This is a list of T cell receptor beta chains from one sample in a study of blood T cell repertoires in COVID-19. Using immunoSEQ multiplex PCR, the repertoire was profiled, and TCRdb retains in-frame clones only, with some absent. The repertoire includes roughly 160,000 clones, approximately 91% of them detected once, and around 5% sits in the top ten. Sample: peripheral blood. Source of these receptors: a man aged 18 to 35 with COVID-19, enrolled during active disease. CDR3s include the opening cysteine and the closing phenylalanine or tryptophan. A D gene is named only where the DNA matches it firmly. Clone sizes are given selectively: once, few, many, or a class where the clone is expanded.

TRBD1	-	TRBV6-5	TRBJ1-6	CASRQGQILDSPLHF	TGTGCCAGCAGACAGGGACAGATCTTGGATTCACCCCTCCACTTT
TRBD1	few	TRBV19	TRBJ1-1	CASRLGQQNTEAFF	TGTGCCAGTAGATTGGGACAGCAGAACACTGAAGCTTTCTTT
TRBD1	once	TRBV4-1	TRBJ2-3	CASSQVPQGADTQYF	TGCGCCAGCAGCCAAGTTCCGCAGGGGGCAGATACGCAGTATTTT
TRBD2	-	TRBV9	TRBJ2-7	CASSPYGGAYDEQYF	TGTGCCAGCAGCCCCTACGGGGGGGCTTACGACGAGCAGTACTTC
-	-	TRBV27	TRBJ2-7	CASSLSGGKDEQYF	TGTGCCAGCAGTTTATCGGGGGGTAAGGACGAGCAGTACTTC
-	-	TRBV2	TRBJ2-7	CASKRQVYEQYF	TGTGCCAGCAAAAGACAGGTCTACGAGCAGTACTTC
TRBD1	-	TRBV7-6	TRBJ2-2	CASSTGQGNTGELFF	TGTGCCAGCAGCACCGGACAGGGGAACACCGGGGAGCTGTTTTTT
-	-	TRBV14	TRBJ2-1	CASSKQGYNEQFF	TGTGCCAGCAGCAAGCAGGGTTATAATGAGCAGTTCTTC
-	once	TRBV6-2/TRBV6-3	TRBJ2-2	CASSKQGGSNTGELFF	TGTGCCAGCAGTAAACAGGGCGGGAGCAACACCGGGGAGCTGTTTTTT
TRBD1	-	TRBV27	TRBJ1-5	CASSPGTESNQPQHF	TGTGCCAGCAGCCCCGGGACAGAATCCAATCAGCCCCAGCATTTT
-	once	TRBV4-1	TRBJ1-5	CASSQRGESNQPQHF	TGCGCCAGCAGCCAACGGGGTGAGAGCAATCAGCCCCAGCATTTT
-	-	TRBV6-2/TRBV6-3	TRBJ2-7	CASSYEGGPEQYF	TGTGCCAGCAGTTACGAGGGGGGGCCCGAGCAGTACTTC
-	few	TRBV2	TRBJ1-4	CASGLGLWNEKLFF	TGTGCCAGCGGACTAGGGTTATGGAATGAAAAACTGTTTTTT
TRBD1	-	TRBV27	TRBJ2-7	CASSFGTGGSYEQYF	TGTGCCAGCAGTTTTGGGACAGGGGGGTCCTACGAGCAGTACTTC
-	-	TRBV19	TRBJ2-3	CASTLGGGSTDTQYF	TGTGCCAGTACCCTAGGTGGGGGGAGCACAGATACGCAGTATTTT
-	-	TRBV6-2/TRBV6-3	TRBJ1-2	CASSYATGAYGYTF	TGTGCCAGCAGTTACGCGACAGGAGCCTATGGCTACACCTTC
-	-	TRBV20-1	TRBJ2-7	CSATTDREQYF	TGCAGTGCTACAACGGACAGAGAGCAGTACTTC
-	few	TRBV28	TRBJ1-2	CASIPGGGARGYTF	TGTGCCAGCATCCCAGGAGGGGGGGCTCGTGGCTACACCTTC
-	-	TRBV7-3	TRBJ2-3	CASSPTPVGLSTDTQYF	TGTGCCAGCAGCCCCACCCCCGTGGGACTGTCCACAGATACGCAGTATTTT
TRBD2	-	TRBV5-1	TRBJ2-3	CASSFDASGSLDTQYF	TGCGCCAGCAGCTTCGACGCTAGCGGGAGTTTAGATACGCAGTATTTT
-	-	TRBV7-8	TRBJ1-2	CASSPQDVGLTAWNGYTF	TGTGCCAGCAGCCCTCAAGACGTTGGGCTAACCGCATGGAATGGCTACACCTTC
TRBD2	once	TRBV5-4	TRBJ2-7	CASSLLTSGYSYEQYF	TGTGCCAGCAGCTTGCTGACTAGCGGGTACTCCTACGAGCAGTACTTC
TRBD2	-	TRBV5-8	TRBJ2-2	CASSRTSGRANTGELFF	TGTGCCAGCAGCCGGACTAGCGGGAGGGCCAACACCGGGGAGCTGTTTTTT
-	once	TRBV7-9	TRBJ1-6	CASSMLGGTHNSPLHF	TGTGCCAGCAGCATGTTGGGGGGGACCCATAATTCACCCCTCCACTTT
TRBD1	-	TRBV28	TRBJ1-6	CASTPGQGRSPLHF	TGTGCCAGCACCCCCGGACAGGGCAGATCACCCCTCCACTTT
-	-	TRBV2	TRBJ1-2	CASSEPGGSGGYTF	TGTGCCAGCAGTGAGCCCGGCGGCTCTGGTGGCTACACCTTC
TRBD1	-	TRBV5-6	TRBJ1-2	CASRVGQGVPGYTF	TGTGCCAGCAGGGTTGGACAGGGGGTCCCTGGCTACACCTTC
-	-	TRBV6-2/TRBV6-3	TRBJ1-6	CASSLSRDSPLHF	TGTGCCAGCAGCCTATCGAGGGATTCACCCCTCCACTTT
TRBD1	-	TRBV29-1	TRBJ2-7	CSVVQGGKVYEQYF	TGCAGCGTGGTACAGGGGGGAAAAGTCTACGAGCAGTACTTC
-	-	TRBV15	TRBJ1-2	CATSSRDTYGYTF	TGTGCCACCAGCAGCCGGGACACCTATGGCTACACCTTC
TRBD1	-	TRBV27	TRBJ1-2	CASRKGGRDYGYTF	TGTGCCAGCAGAAAAGGGGGCAGGGACTATGGCTACACCTTC
-	-	TRBV9	TRBJ2-3	CASSVEARVDTQYF	TGTGCCAGCAGCGTAGAGGCCAGGGTTGATACGCAGTATTTT
TRBD1	-	TRBV6-5	TRBJ2-2	CASRKQGAGTGELFF	TGTGCCAGCAGGAAACAGGGGGCCGGCACCGGGGAGCTGTTTTTT
TRBD1	few	TRBV30	TRBJ2-7	CAWSVRDRGVYEQYF	TGTGCCTGGAGTGTACGGGACAGGGGTGTCTACGAGCAGTACTTC
-	-	TRBV15	TRBJ2-2	CATSRRALGSTGELFF	TGTGCCACCAGCAGACGGGCCTTGGGGAGCACCGGGGAGCTGTTTTTT
-	-	TRBV7-2	TRBJ1-5	CASSLTGGGQPQHF	TGTGCCAGCAGCCTTACGGGGGGCGGACAGCCCCAGCATTTT
TRBD2	-	TRBV29-1	TRBJ2-7	CSVYDGRRYF	TGCAGCGTTTATGACGGGAGGAGGTACTTC
TRBD1	-	TRBV13	TRBJ2-7	CASSSRNGQGAYEQYF	TGTGCCAGCAGCTCCCGAAACGGACAGGGGGCCTACGAGCAGTACTTC
-	-	TRBV28	TRBJ1-1	CASSLSAGGIGTEAFF	TGTGCCAGCAGTTTATCGGCTGGGGGCATAGGGACTGAAGCTTTCTTT
TRBD1	-	TRBV4-1	TRBJ2-5	CASSPLRQGGETQYF	TGCGCCAGCAGCCCGCTAAGACAGGGCGGAGAGACCCAGTACTTC
-	-	TRBV19	TRBJ2-3	CASSTLLGGADTQYF	TGTGCCAGTAGTACCCTCTTGGGGGGTGCAGATACGCAGTATTTT
-	-	TRBV28	TRBJ1-5	CASSPRGNQPQHF	TGTGCCAGCAGTCCCCGGGGCAATCAGCCCCAGCATTTT
-	-	TRBV6-5	TRBJ1-5	CASSQVKYQPQHF	TGTGCCAGCTCACAGGTCAAGTATCAGCCCCAGCATTTT
TRBD2	-	TRBV19	TRBJ2-1	CASSASGSTYNEQFF	TGTGCCAGTAGTGCTAGCGGGAGTACCTACAATGAGCAGTTCTTC
TRBD1	-	TRBV3-1/TRBV3-2	TRBJ2-7	CASSRGTGYYEQYF	TGTGCCAGCAGCCGTGGGACAGGCTACTACGAGCAGTACTTC